This TCR beta chain came from a study of T cell responses to AZD1222 COVID-19 vaccine. The CDR3 totals 16 residues. The germline CDR1 and CDR2 sequences are SGHVS and FNYEAQ. The J segment lost 2 bases and the V segment lost 2 bases, leaving 6 bases of the junction unmatched. The data were produced by immunoSEQ multiplex PCR, yet TCRdb's version contains in-frame clones alone and is incomplete. The data show about 94,000 clones, with around 89% seen just once and 12% held by the top ten. The sample consisted of peripheral blood, taken 28 days after the second AZD1222 dose. The sequence was collected from an adult who received the AZD1222 COVID-19 vaccine. The rearrangement links TRBV7-6 to TRBJ2-7; TRBD2 aligns across 10 bases. In nucleotides, the CDR3 is TGTGCCAGCAGCTTATTCTTAGCGGGAGGTCCCTACGAGCAGTACTTC. The encoded protein is CASSLFLAGGPYEQYF.